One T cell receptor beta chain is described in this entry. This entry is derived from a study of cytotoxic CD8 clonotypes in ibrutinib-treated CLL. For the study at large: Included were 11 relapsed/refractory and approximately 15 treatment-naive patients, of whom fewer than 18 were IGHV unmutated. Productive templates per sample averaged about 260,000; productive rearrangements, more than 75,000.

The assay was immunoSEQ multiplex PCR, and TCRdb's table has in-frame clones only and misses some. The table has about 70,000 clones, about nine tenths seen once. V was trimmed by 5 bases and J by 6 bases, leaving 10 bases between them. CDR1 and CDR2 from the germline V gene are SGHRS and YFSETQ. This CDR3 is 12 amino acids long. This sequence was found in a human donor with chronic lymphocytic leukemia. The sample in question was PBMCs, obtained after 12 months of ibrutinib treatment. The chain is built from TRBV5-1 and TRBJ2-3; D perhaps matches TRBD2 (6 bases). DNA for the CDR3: TGCGCCAGCAGACAAGGAGGGGATACGCAGTATTTT. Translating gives CASRQGGDTQYF.